The 16 T cell receptor beta chains below were found in one sample sequenced in a study of shared clonotypes between healthy human individuals. Naive CD8 cells lacked CD45RO and underwent positive selection for CCR7, leaving out terminally differentiated effector memory CD45RA+ cells. The repertoire was sequenced with immunoSEQ multiplex PCR; TCRdb's copy has only in-frame clones and lacks some. This sample has about 2 million clones, with over 85% found just once. The sample consisted of naive CD8+ T cells sorted from blood. These receptors were collected from a man between 18 and 29 years old in good health.

The chain joins TRBV5-5 to TRBJ1-2; TRBD1 agrees at 7 bases. The CDR3 consists of 14 residues. V gave up 6 bases and J gave up 5 bases; unmatched junction bases: 10. The V gene's germline CDR1 is SGHKS and CDR2 YYEKEE (reference sequence). The CDR3 DNA reads as TGTGCCAGCACCAGTCCCGGGACAGATTATGGCTACACCTTC. As protein: CASTSPGTDYGYTF.

This clone was counted a single time. Additional DNA sequences in this sample encode the identical CDR3. The chain is built from TRBV9 and TRBJ2-7; D remains unclear. CDR1 is SGDLS, CDR2 YYNGEE, per germline. This CDR3 is 14 amino acids long. V lost 0 bases to trimming and J lost 2 bases, with 9 bases between them. The CDR3 loop is CASSVEGSPYEQYF. The CDR3 DNA follows: TGTGCCAGCAGCGTAGAGGGCAGCCCCTACGAGCAGTACTTC.

The CDR3 DNA reads TGTGCCAGCAGTTTCCAGGGGGCGCGACCGTTCTTC. It specifies CASSFQGARPFF. The rearrangement links TRBV28 to TRBJ2-1; 8 bases align to TRBD1. The CDR3 runs 12 residues. Germline CDR1 reads MDHEN; CDR2 reads SYDVKM. Trimming removed 3 bases from V and 15 bases from J; junction bases left unmatched: 7.

The rearrangement links TRBV27 to TRBJ2-1, with 11 bases lining up with TRBD1. J gave up 8 bases and V 5 bases, and 17 bases lay outside the gene matches. The CDR3 is made up of 18 amino acids. The germline CDR1 and CDR2 sequences are MNHEY and SMNVEV (reference sequence). CDR3: CASSRLVSGTGGRDEQFF. DNA for the CDR3: TGTGCCAGCAGTCGACTGGTTTCCGGGACAGGGGGTAGGGATGAGCAGTTCTTC.

The rearrangement uses TRBV7-9 and TRBJ2-7; no clear D gene. The germline V and J ends were trimmed by 4 bases and 5 bases, with 18 bases remaining between them. In germline, CDR1 is SEHNR, CDR2 FQNEAQ (reference sequence). This CDR3 comprises 15 residues. The CDR3, as DNA: TGTGCCAGCAGCTCCTCCTTGACTGTCTCGGACGAGCAGTACTTC. This encodes CASSSSLTVSDEQYF.

The CDR3 nucleotides are TGCGCCAGCAGCTTGGCCCCGGACAGGTACGACGAGCAGTACTTC. Its protein product is CASSLAPDRYDEQYF. V and J are TRBV5-1 and TRBJ2-7; 7 nucleotides match TRBD1. With V trimmed by 0 bases and J by 5 bases, 8 bases remained unmatched. The V gene's germline CDR1 is SGHRS and CDR2 YFSETQ. CDR3 length: 15 amino acids.

The chain is built from TRBV7-9 and TRBJ2-3, with 10 bases aligning to TRBD2. This CDR3 has 19 amino acids. After removal of 3 bases from V and 0 bases from J, the junction contained 12 bases not matched to a gene. Looked up from germline, CDR1 is SEHNR and CDR2 is FQNEAQ (reference sequence). The CDR3 region is CASSFAPGTSASSTDTQYF. In nucleotides, the CDR3 is TGTGCCAGCAGCTTTGCACCCGGGACTAGCGCCTCTAGCACAGATACGCAGTATTTT.

The gene calls are TRBV7-2 and TRBJ2-2; 7 nucleotides align to TRBD2. This CDR3 region has 15 residues. CDR1 and CDR2 (germline): SGHTA, FQGNSA. Trimming removed 5 bases from V and 8 bases from J; junction bases left unmatched: 11. DNA of the CDR3: TGTGCCAGCAGCCTCTTGGGCGGGAGCTGGGGGGAGCTGTTTTTT. It encodes CASSLLGGSWGELFF.

This clone was counted a few times. V usage is TRBV6-6 and J usage is TRBJ2-7; 8 positions agree with TRBD1. CDR3 length: 15 residues. Germline V gives CDR1 MNHNY, CDR2 SVGAGI (reference sequence). Unmatched junction bases numbered 4, after V lost 0 bases and J lost 3 bases. CDR3 sequence (DNA): TGTGCCAGCAGTTACTCTTCAGGGGGCAGCTACGAGCAGTACTTC. Its translation: CASSYSSGGSYEQYF.

The rearrangement links TRBV30 to TRBJ1-5; D call uncertain. The CDR3 contains 15 residues. Germline V lookup: CDR1 GTSNPN, CDR2 SVGIG (reference sequence). The V and J ends lost 0 bases and 2 bases respectively, with 11 bases between them. The DNA for the CDR3 is TGTGCCTGGAGTGTCAGGAGTTCCGGCAATCAGCCCCAGCATTTT. This encodes CAWSVRSSGNQPQHF. Full variable domain (remainder filled in from reference TRBV30 and TRBJ1-5): SQTIHQWPATLVQPVGSPLSLECTVEGTSNPNLYWYRQAAGRGLQLLFYSVGIGQISSEVPQNLSASRPQDRQFILSSKKLLLSDSGFYLCAWSVRSSGNQPQHFGDGTRLSIL.

DNA of the CDR3: TGTGCCAGCAGCGACACAGGGCGCTATAATGGCTACACCTTC. Protein: CASSDTGRYNGYTF. This chain links TRBV9 with TRBJ1-2; TRBD1 might be the D (6 bases). Germline CDR1 and CDR2: SGDLS and YYNGEE. This CDR3 spans 14 amino acids. V gave up 3 bases and J gave up 6 bases, with 15 bases separating them. Full variable domain (missing parts from reference TRBV9 and TRBJ1-2): DSGVTQTPKHLITATGQRVTLRCSPRSGDLSVYWYQQSLDQGLQFLIQYYNGEERAKGNILERFSAQQFPDLHSELNLSSLELGDSALYFCASSDTGRYNGYTFGSGTRLTVV.

The chain carries TRBV15 and TRBJ1-4, with TRBD1 as a possible D gene (5 bases). The germline V and J ends were trimmed by 0 bases and 5 bases, with 7 bases remaining between them. CDR3 size: 14 residues. From germline, CDR1 is LNHNV and CDR2 YYDKDF (reference sequence). CDR3 region: CATSREGGNEKLFF. CDR3 bases: TGTGCCACCAGCAGAGAGGGGGGAAATGAAAAACTGTTTTTT. The full variable domain, rest sourced from reference TRBV15 and TRBJ1-4, is DAMVIQNPRYQVTQFGKPVTLSCSQTLNHNVMYWYQQKSSQAPKLLFHYYDKDFNNEADTPDNFQSRRPNTSFCFLDIRSPGLGDTAMYLCATSREGGNEKLFFGSGTQLSVL.

As regards this clone: The same CDR3 is also encoded by other DNA sequences in this sample. This rearrangement joins TRBV9 to TRBJ1-3; the D is unclear. Trimming cost V 0 bases and J 3 bases, with 10 bases left between them. The germline V gene encodes CDR1 SGDLS and CDR2 YYNGEE. The CDR3 consists of 15 residues. The CDR3 sequence: CASSVAWGSGNTIYF. The DNA for the CDR3 is TGTGCCAGCAGCGTAGCCTGGGGAAGTGGAAACACCATATATTTT.

This chain uses TRBV6-6 with TRBJ2-7; 11 positions match TRBD1. From germline, CDR1 is MNHNY and CDR2 SVGAGI (reference sequence). The CDR3 length is 12 residues. Germline trimming cut 11 bases from V and 5 bases from J; bases unmatched to any gene: 5. CDR3 residues: CAGGTGGNEQYF. CDR3 coding DNA: TGTGCCGGCGGGACAGGGGGAAACGAGCAGTACTTC.

CDR3 DNA sequence: TGTGCCAGCAGCTTAGGGGACGGATACACCGGGGAGCTGTTTTTT. The encoded protein is CASSLGDGYTGELFF. V and J are TRBV7-9 and TRBJ2-2; perhaps D is TRBD1 or TRBD2 (5 bases each). There are 15 residues in the CDR3. V was cut by 1 base and J by 3 bases, with 9 bases left in between. Germline lookup yields CDR1 SEHNR and CDR2 FQNEAQ (reference sequence).

The chain carries TRBV9 and TRBJ2-2; TRBD1 is a possible D gene (6 bases). Germline CDR1 and CDR2: SGDLS and YYNGEE. The CDR3 length is 14 residues. The V end was cut by 4 bases, the J end by 4 bases, with 11 bases between. CDR3 nucleotide sequence: TGTGCCAGCAGCCTCGGGACAAGCACCGGGGAGCTGTTTTTT. It yields the protein CASSLGTSTGELFF.